A single sample gave rise to the 2 T cell receptor beta chains below, sequenced in a study of T cell repertoires in cytomegalovirus infection. MiXCR, run by TCRdb on the reads, gives a single entry per CDR3 protein. The repertoire holds around 330,000 distinct CDR3 sequences, with roughly 16% as singletons. Material for sequencing was PBMCs. Source of these receptors: a human donor in good health (CMV status not recorded). Some clones in this sample may be carry-over from other donors' samples.

This clonotype appeared a few times. The chain has TRBV7-6 and TRBJ2-7; D possibly matches TRBD1 or TRBD2 (6 bases each). V was shortened by 0 bases and J by 4 bases, with 13 bases between the two germline ends. Germline-derived CDR1 and CDR2 are SGHVS and FNYEAQ. The CDR3 loop spans 15 amino acids. CDR3 DNA: TGTGCCAGCAGCTTAGCGCGGGACGGGACATACGAGCAGTACTTC. The encoded protein is CASSLARDGTYEQYF.

The chain has TRBV28 and TRBJ2-7; 7 bases match TRBD1. The V gene's germline CDR1 is MDHEN and CDR2 SYDVKM. V gave up 9 bases and J gave up 3 bases; unmatched junction bases: 5. The CDR3 extends over 12 amino acids. The CDR3 bases are TGTGCCAGTACAGACAGGGACTACGAGCAGTACTTC. Protein: CASTDRDYEQYF. The whole variable domain, remainder taken from reference TRBV28 and TRBJ2-7, is DVKVTQSSRYLVKRTGEKVFLECVQDMDHENMFWYRQDPGLGLRLIYFSYDVKMKEKGDIPEGYSVSREKKERFSLILESASTNQTSMYLCASTDRDYEQYFGPGTRLTVT.